This T cell receptor beta chain was retrieved from a study of human T cells and chemical hapten exposure. Study-level information: Sensitization involved placing 2% DPC onto a 2 cm by 2 cm region of upper inner arm skin. Study-wide results and limits: With DPC sensitization, TCRs exceeding 1 in 1000 frequency showed no change. Compared to controls, expanded TCRs made significantly more large clusters of similar CDR3s.

MiXCR was run by TCRdb on the RACE reads, yielding one entry per CDR3 protein. The sample includes over 80,000 distinct CDR3 sequences, 9.5% to 13% of them seen just once. This clonotype was detected only a few times. Its antigen remains unidentified. CDR3 length: 13 amino acids. Germline-derived CDR1 and CDR2 are SQVTM and ANQGSEA. V dropped 6 bases and J dropped 2 bases, with 12 bases sitting between them. Time point here: patch test 3, about 24 weeks after DPC sensitization. The treatment denotes: therapeutic diphenylcyclopropenone sensitization with weekly scalp DPC. Samples of blood were obtained prior to the application of each patch test.

This clonotype was obtained from a woman aged 25 to 39 with alopecia areata. Some clones in this sample may be carry-over from other donors' samples. Material: whole blood, obtained in connection with sensitization to the hapten diphenylcyclopropenone (DPC). The chain combines TRBV29-1 with TRBJ2-3, with TRBD1 as a possible D gene (6 bases). CDR3 loop: CSVYWTDTDTQYF. Here the CDR3 DNA reads TGCAGCGTGTATTGGACAGACACAGATACGCAGTATTTT.